Listed below are T cell receptor beta chains from one sample, sequenced in a study of post-analysis software for immune sequencing data. TCRdb itself ran the PCR reads through MiXCR, one entry per CDR3 protein. Seen here are 750,000 to 900,000 distinct CDR3 sequences, 35% to 55% observed once, and the top ten hold roughly 5.2%. The material sequenced was blood. The receptors here all came from a girl aged 10 to 17 with multiple sclerosis. The CDR3 runs from the conserved cysteine through the conserved F or W. D genes are given only for firm matches. The size of a clone is reported for some rows only, either as once, few or many, or as a class for expanded clones.

TRBJ2-4	NA	TRBV4-3	NA	TGCGCCAGCAGCCAAGCTCACCGGACAGGGAGGGAAAACATTCAGTACTTC	CASSQAHRTGRENIQYF
TRBJ1-2	few	TRBV5-1	NA	TGCGCCAGCAGCGAGGACGGAAATGGGATCGGCTACACCTTC	CASSEDGNGIGYTF
TRBJ2-5	NA	TRBV12-3/TRBV12-4	NA	TGTGCCAGCATCGGGGACGACCCGGGGGAGACCCAGTACTTC	CASIGDDPGETQYF
TRBJ1-1	once	TRBV5-1	NA	TGCGCCAGCAGCTTTCGGACCACGGGCACTGAAGCTTTCTTT	CASSFRTTGTEAFF
TRBJ2-5	NA	TRBV4-3	TRBD2	TGCGCCAGCAGCCAAGATCTTGTAGCGGGAGTAGAGACCCAGTACTTC	CASSQDLVAGVETQYF
TRBJ2-3	NA	TRBV6-6	TRBD2	TGTGCCAGCAGGGGACTAGCGGGAGATTCTCCCACAGATACGCAGTATTTT	CASRGLAGDSPTDTQYF
TRBJ2-1	NA	TRBV20-1	TRBD2	TGCAGTGCTAATTGGAGAGCGGGAGTCAATGAGCAGTTCTTC	CSANWRAGVNEQFF
TRBJ2-5	NA	TRBV5-1	TRBD1	TGCGCCAGCAGCCAAAGAATGGACAGGGATGAGACCCAGTACTTC	CASSQRMDRDETQYF
TRBJ2-7	NA	TRBV28	NA	TGTGCCAGCAGCTCTCCGAGTTGGCTACTTTACGAGCAGTACTTC	CASSSPSWLLYEQYF
TRBJ2-7	few	TRBV5-1	NA	TGCGCCAGCAGCTTGGGGAGGGGGGGGTTCGGCGAGCAGTACTTC	CASSLGRGGFGEQYF
TRBJ2-5	NA	TRBV10-3	NA	TGTGCCACCCGAGCAGGGATTCAAGAGACCCAGTACTTC	CATRAGIQETQYF
TRBJ2-5	few	TRBV9	TRBD1	TGTGCCAGCAGCGTAGAGGGGTCAGGGGGCCGGCAAGAGACCCAGTACTTC	CASSVEGSGGRQETQYF
TRBJ2-5	few	TRBV29-1	NA	TGCAGCGTTTGCGGCGCCGAGACAGGCTTTTTGGAGTACTTC	CSVCGAETGFLEYF
TRBJ2-5	NA	TRBV20-1	TRBD1	TGCAGTGCTTGGGACAGCCTGGAGCGGACCCAGTACTTC	CSAWDSLERTQYF
TRBJ2-5	NA	TRBV7-6	NA	TGTGCCAGCAGAACAACCCCGGGACACCCGGCCCAAGAGACCCAGTACTTC	CASRTTPGHPAQETQYF
TRBJ2-7	few	TRBV3-1	TRBD2	TGTGCCAGCAGCCAGTTCCTAGCGGGGACCTCCTACGAGCAGTACTTC	CASSQFLAGTSYEQYF
TRBJ2-4	NA	TRBV5-1	NA	TGCGCCAGCCGCCCGACAGGAAAACTAGCCAAAAACATTCAGTACTTC	CASRPTGKLAKNIQYF
TRBJ2-3	NA	TRBV27	TRBD2	TGTGCCAGCAGTTTAAGGTGGGGGACTAGCGGGACCCTCACAGATACGCAGTATTTT	CASSLRWGTSGTLTDTQYF
TRBJ2-1	NA	TRBV12-3/TRBV12-4	TRBD1	TGTGCCAGCAGTTCGGGACAGCTAAGCTCCTACAATGAGCAGTTCTTC	CASSSGQLSSYNEQFF
TRBJ2-1	NA	TRBV12-3/TRBV12-4	TRBD2	TGTGCCAGCAGTTTACTAGGACTAGCGGGAGGGGACAATGAGCAGTTCTTC	CASSLLGLAGGDNEQFF
TRBJ2-7	NA	TRBV19	NA	TGTGCCAGTAGTATAGATCGTGAAGCAGGGGGACTCTACGAGCAGTACTTC	CASSIDREAGGLYEQYF
TRBJ2-1	once	TRBV18	TRBD2	TGTGCCAGCTCCCACTCTAGCGGGCTTTACAATGAGCAGTTCTTC	CASSHSSGLYNEQFF
TRBJ2-3	NA	TRBV20-1	NA	TGCAGTGCTAGAGTGGTAGCGCTGGGGTCCGGTGGGCAGTATTTT	CSARVVALGSGGQYF
TRBJ1-2	NA	TRBV13	NA	TGTGCCAGCAGAACGCAGGGAAGTGGCTACACCTTC	CASRTQGSGYTF
TRBJ2-7	NA	TRBV3-1	TRBD2	TGTGCCAGCAGCCAAGATTTGGGCGCGGGAGTGTCCTACGAGCAGTACTTC	CASSQDLGAGVSYEQYF
TRBJ2-7	NA	TRBV12-3/TRBV12-4	NA	TGTGCCAGCAGTTCCCCCAATAGCGGAATCTCCGAGCAGTACTTC	CASSSPNSGISEQYF
TRBJ2-2	NA	TRBV2	NA	TGTGCCAGCAGGGGCAACAGGTTGGGAAACACCGGGGAGCTGTTTTTT	CASRGNRLGNTGELFF
TRBJ2-5	NA	TRBV15	NA	TGTGCCACGGAGGCCCAGTACTTC	CATEAQYF
TRBJ2-7	few	TRBV7-2	NA	TGTGCCAGCAGCTTTAGGTCCGGAGGGTACGAGCAGTACTTC	CASSFRSGGYEQYF
TRBJ2-7	NA	TRBV7-2	NA	TGTGCCAGCAGCTTGGACACTCGCGCCGAGCAGTACTTC	CASSLDTRAEQYF
TRBJ2-2	NA	TRBV6-5	TRBD1	TGTGCCAGCAGTCAAAGGGACAGAGTGCCCGGGGAGCTGTTTTTT	CASSQRDRVPGELFF
TRBJ1-1	few	TRBV7-8	NA	TGTGCCAGCAGCCCAAGGTGGCCACAGGGAATGAACACTGAAGCTTTCTTT	CASSPRWPQGMNTEAFF
TRBJ2-7	NA	TRBV20-1	TRBD2	TGCAGTGCTAGCCCTAGCGGGAGCACCTACGAGCAGTACTTC	CSASPSGSTYEQYF
TRBJ1-1	NA	TRBV6-1	TRBD1	TGTGCCAGCAGTGAACCGGGACAGCCTACTGAAGCTTTCTTT	CASSEPGQPTEAFF
TRBJ2-7	few	TRBV6-2/TRBV6-3	TRBD1	TGTGCCAGCAGTTACCGGGACAGAACCTACGAGCAGTACTTC	CASSYRDRTYEQYF
TRBJ2-3	NA	TRBV7-2	NA	TGTGCCAGCAGCTTAGTGTTCGAGGCGGGGGCCCTGCCCACAGATACGCAGTATTTT	CASSLVFEAGALPTDTQYF
TRBJ2-7	NA	TRBV7-2	NA	TGTGCCAGCAGCTTAGAGGGGCGGCCTGCTGGCGAGCAGTACTTC	CASSLEGRPAGEQYF
TRBJ2-5	NA	TRBV3-1	TRBD1	TGTGCCAGCAGCCCCGGGACAGGGGGCCGCACGCAGTACTTC	CASSPGTGGRTQYF
TRBJ2-7	few	TRBV12-3/TRBV12-4	NA	TGTGCCAGCAGTTTAGTCGGGCACGGAGGCGAGCAGTACTTC	CASSLVGHGGEQYF
TRBJ2-7	NA	TRBV5-1	TRBD2	TGCGCCAGCAGCTTGAAACGGGAGGGCTCCTACGAGCAGTACTTC	CASSLKREGSYEQYF
TRBJ1-2	NA	TRBV6-1	NA	TGTGCCAGCACCCCAGGGCCTACGACTAACTATGGCTACACCTTC	CASTPGPTTNYGYTF
TRBJ2-7	NA	TRBV7-6	TRBD2	TGTCCCAGCAGCCCACGAGGAGCGGGAGTGCCCGAGCAGTACTTC	CPSSPRGAGVPEQYF
TRBJ2-1	NA	TRBV9	TRBD2	TGTGCCAGCAGCGTTGGGGGGGGGGACGGCAATGAGCAGTTCTTC	CASSVGGGDGNEQFF
TRBJ2-7	few	TRBV10-3	NA	TGTGCCATCAGTGACCAGGCGTTCGCCTACGAGCAGTACTTC	CAISDQAFAYEQYF
TRBJ2-3	NA	TRBV6-1	NA	TGTGCCAGCAGTGCGGACTCGCCGGTTTACACAGATACGCAGTATTTT	CASSADSPVYTDTQYF
TRBJ2-7	few	TRBV29-1	TRBD1	TGCAGCGTTGAGATTGGGGTGATTCAGGGGGCGAAGGGGAGCTCCTACGAGCAGTACTTC	CSVEIGVIQGAKGSSYEQYF
TRBJ2-6	few	TRBV12-5	NA	TGTGCTAGTGGTTTGGTCCTTAACTCGAACTCTGGGGCCAACGTCCTGACTTTC	CASGLVLNSNSGANVLTF
TRBJ1-2	NA	TRBV12-3/TRBV12-4	NA	TGTGCCAGCAGTTTGGCAGTCACAGGAGGAGGTTATGGCTACACCTTC	CASSLAVTGGGYGYTF
TRBJ2-7	NA	TRBV6-5	TRBD2	TGTGCCAGCAGTTACTTGGGACTAGCGGCCAACGCCCACGAGCAGTACTTC	CASSYLGLAANAHEQYF
TRBJ2-5	NA	TRBV15	TRBD2	TGTGCCACCAGCAGAGATGGCGGGAGTTCGGAGACCCAGTACTTC	CATSRDGGSSETQYF
TRBJ1-1	NA	TRBV7-2	NA	TGTGCCAGCAGCTTAAGAATCCACGGACAGAGCACTGAAGCTTTCTTT	CASSLRIHGQSTEAFF